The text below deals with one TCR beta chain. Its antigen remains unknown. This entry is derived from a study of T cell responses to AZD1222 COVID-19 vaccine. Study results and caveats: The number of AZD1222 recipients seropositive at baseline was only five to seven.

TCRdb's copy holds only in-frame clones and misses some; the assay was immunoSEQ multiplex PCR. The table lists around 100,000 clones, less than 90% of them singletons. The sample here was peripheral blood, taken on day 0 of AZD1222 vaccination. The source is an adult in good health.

The CDR3 here is CASSSGNRAQKLFF. The CDR3 DNA sequence: TGTGCCAGCAGCTCAGGCAACCGGGCCCAAAAACTGTTTTTT. The chain employs TRBV5-8 and TRBJ1-4; no clear D gene. This CDR3 has 14 residues. The germline V gene has CDR1 SGHTS and CDR2 YDEGEE. Trimming took 3 bases from V and 9 from J, leaving 15 bases between them.